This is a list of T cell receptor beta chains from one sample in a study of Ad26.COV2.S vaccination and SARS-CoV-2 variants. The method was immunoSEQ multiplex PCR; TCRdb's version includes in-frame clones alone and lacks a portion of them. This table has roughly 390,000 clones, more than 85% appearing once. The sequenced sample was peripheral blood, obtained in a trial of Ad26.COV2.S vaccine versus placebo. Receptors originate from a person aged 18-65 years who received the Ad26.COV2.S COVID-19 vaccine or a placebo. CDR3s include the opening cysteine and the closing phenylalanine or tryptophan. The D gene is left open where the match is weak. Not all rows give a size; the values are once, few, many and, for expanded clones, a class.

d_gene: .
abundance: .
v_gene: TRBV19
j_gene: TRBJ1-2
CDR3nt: TGTGCCAGTAGTACCCCCTCTGGGGGCTATGGCTACACCTTC
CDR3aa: CASSTPSGGYGYTF

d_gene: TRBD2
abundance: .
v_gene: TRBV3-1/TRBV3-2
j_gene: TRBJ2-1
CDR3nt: TGTGCCAGCAGCCAACGGGAGGCAGAATCCTACAATGAGCAGTTCTTC
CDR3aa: CASSQREAESYNEQFF

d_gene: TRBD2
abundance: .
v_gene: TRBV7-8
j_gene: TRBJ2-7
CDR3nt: TGTGCCAGCAGCCTGAATAGCGGGGGGGCCGGGGAGCAGTACTTC
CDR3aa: CASSLNSGGAGEQYF

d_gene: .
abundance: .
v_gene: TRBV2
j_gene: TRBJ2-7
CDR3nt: TGTGCCAGCAGTGTGGACAACTCCTACGAGCAGTACTTC
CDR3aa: CASSVDNSYEQYF

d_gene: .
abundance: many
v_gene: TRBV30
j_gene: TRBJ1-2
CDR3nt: TGTGCCTGGTTAAGCCCCGGGCCCAGGAGGGGCTACACCTTC
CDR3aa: CAWLSPGPRRGYTF

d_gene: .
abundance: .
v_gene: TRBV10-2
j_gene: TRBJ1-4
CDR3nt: TGCGCCAGCAGTGAGAAAACAGGGTTTTTTGAAAAACTGTTTTTT
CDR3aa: CASSEKTGFFEKLFF

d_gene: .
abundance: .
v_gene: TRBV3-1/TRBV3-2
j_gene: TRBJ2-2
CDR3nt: TGTGCCAGCAGCCGGGGGCTTCGGACGGAAACGAACACCGGGGAGCTGTTTTTT
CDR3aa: CASSRGLRTETNTGELFF

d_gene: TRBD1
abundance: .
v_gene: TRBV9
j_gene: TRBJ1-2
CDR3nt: TGTGCCAGCAGCGTAGCCAGGGGGCAGGATGGCTACACCTTC
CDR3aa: CASSVARGQDGYTF

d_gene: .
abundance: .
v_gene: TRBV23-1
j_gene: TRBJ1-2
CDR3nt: TGCGCCAGCAGTCAAGGCTCCCCGACGGATGGCTACACCTTC
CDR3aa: CASSQGSPTDGYTF

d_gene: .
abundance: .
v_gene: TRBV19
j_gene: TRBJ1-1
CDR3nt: TGTGCCAGTAGTATGGTTCGGGGGATTCTAAACACTGAAGCTTTCTTT
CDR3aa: CASSMVRGILNTEAFF

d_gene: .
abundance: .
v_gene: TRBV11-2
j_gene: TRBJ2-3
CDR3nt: TGTGCCAGCAGCTACGACTGGGTGGGGGATACGCAGTATTTT
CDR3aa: CASSYDWVGDTQYF

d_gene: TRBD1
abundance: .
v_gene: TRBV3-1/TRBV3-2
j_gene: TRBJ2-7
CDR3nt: TGTGCCAGCAGTCCCGGGACAGGAACTTACGAGCAGTACTTC
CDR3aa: CASSPGTGTYEQYF

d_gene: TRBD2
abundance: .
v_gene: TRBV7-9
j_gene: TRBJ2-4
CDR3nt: TGTGCCAGCAGCTCTCCCGGGGGGGCCAAAAACATTCAGTACTTC
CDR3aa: CASSSPGGAKNIQYF

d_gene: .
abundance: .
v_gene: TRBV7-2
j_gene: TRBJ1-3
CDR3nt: TGTGCCAGCAGCTTAGTCCGGGGGGCCGGGGGAAACACCATATATTTT
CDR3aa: CASSLVRGAGGNTIYF

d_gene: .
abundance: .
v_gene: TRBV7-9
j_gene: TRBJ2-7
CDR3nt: TGTGCCAGCAGTCCTCTAGTAAGCTACGAGCAGTACTTC
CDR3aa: CASSPLVSYEQYF

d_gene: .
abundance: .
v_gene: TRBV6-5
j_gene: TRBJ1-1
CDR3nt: TGTGCCAGCAGTAATGTGAACACTGAAGCTTTCTTT
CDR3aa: CASSNVNTEAFF